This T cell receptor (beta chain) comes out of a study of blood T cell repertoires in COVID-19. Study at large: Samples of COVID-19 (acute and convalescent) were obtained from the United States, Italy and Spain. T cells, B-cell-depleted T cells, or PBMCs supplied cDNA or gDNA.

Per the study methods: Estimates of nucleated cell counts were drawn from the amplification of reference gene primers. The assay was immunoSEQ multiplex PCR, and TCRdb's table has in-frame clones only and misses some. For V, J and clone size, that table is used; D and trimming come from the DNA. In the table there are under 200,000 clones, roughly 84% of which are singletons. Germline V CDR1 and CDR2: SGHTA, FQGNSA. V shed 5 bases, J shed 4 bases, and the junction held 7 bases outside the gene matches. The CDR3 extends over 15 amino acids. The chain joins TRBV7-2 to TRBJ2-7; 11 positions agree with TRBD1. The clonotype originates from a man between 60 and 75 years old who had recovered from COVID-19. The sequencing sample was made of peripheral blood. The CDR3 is CASSPDRGREYEQYF. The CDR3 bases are TGTGCCAGCAGCCCGGACAGGGGGCGGGAGTACGAGCAGTACTTC.